The clone carrying this T cell receptor beta chain has only a few counts. The data were taken from a study of patients and donors after allogeneic stem cell transplantation. Via MiXCR, TCRdb re-called the RT-PCR reads, giving one row per CDR3 protein. The sample includes roughly 200,000 distinct CDR3 sequences, 41% of them seen just once. The TCR was taken from a human donor who was either an allogeneic HSCT recipient or a stem cell or donor lymphocyte infusion donor (not recorded which). It is not recorded whose cells these are; they may come from a transplant donor. Sequenced material: blood, either unsorted or a sorted T cell fraction (not recorded which).

Written as DNA, the CDR3 is TGTGCCAGCAGTTTCCGTTCCGGGGGGACTGAAGCTTTCTTT. It is translated as CASSFRSGGTEAFF. The V and J genes are TRBV12-3 or TRBV12-4 and TRBJ1-1, with D possibly matching TRBD1 (5 bases). The V end was cut by 3 bases, the J end by 5 bases, with 13 bases between. This CDR3 region has 14 residues.